These 9 T cell receptor beta chains originate from one sample sequenced in a study of T-cell memory formation after mild COVID-19 (dated by TCRdb to about 2021). Library generation was performed with 5' RACE. The instrument given in TCRdb is Illumina NovaSeq 6000. Using fastp trimming at Q25 and MiXCR clonotype assembly, TCRdb reanalyzed the public sequencing data and kept in-frame beta chains. Each CDR3 protein appears once, grouped with its most common genes and DNA. This sample gives about 110,000 distinct CDR3 sequences in total; under 15% of them show up just once. In total, the top ten clones hold about 39% of the sample. The sequencing sample was made of PBMCs or a T cell subset sorted from them (not recorded which). These receptors all come from a man between 18 and 35 years old who had mild COVID-19 (a few samples of this study predate the infection). The sample titles of this study are shuffled in the database, so cell type and time point are left out; the donor was told from shared clones.

This clonotype showed up many times. The V and J genes are TRBV20-1 and TRBJ2-1; possibly TRBD2 for D (7 bases). Germline assignment: CDR1 DFQATT and CDR2 SNEGSKA (reference sequence). With 0 bases removed from V and 3 bases from J, the gap between germline ends came to 15 bases. There are 16 residues in the CDR3. The CDR3 sequence: CSARDPAGAVYNEQFF. The CDR3 coding sequence is TGCAGTGCTAGAGATCCCGCGGGGGCGGTCTACAATGAGCAGTTCTTC.

This clonotype has ten or more counts. The chain carries TRBV7-3 and TRBJ2-7; TRBD2 matches 13 bases. CDR3 length: 16 residues. Germline CDR1 SGHTA, CDR2 FQGTGA. V trimming: 1 base; J trimming: 2 bases; junction bases outside the gene matches: 2. This chain's CDR3 is CASSLRGLAGPYEQYV. In nucleotides, the CDR3 is TGTGCCAGCAGCTTAAGGGGACTAGCGGGGCCCTACGAGCAGTACGTC.

The sample holds a few counts of this clonotype. The chain links TRBV6-6 to TRBJ1-2; D gene uncertain. This CDR3 comprises 14 residues. Trimming took off 6 bases at V and 5 bases at J, with 16 bases between the two ends. Germline CDR1 and CDR2: MNHNY and SVGAGI (reference sequence). For the CDR3, the DNA is TGTGCCAGCAGCCGCCCCCCGGGAGATTATGGCTACACCTTC. It yields the protein CASSRPPGDYGYTF.

In its sample, this clonotype was seen a few times. This sequence joins TRBV4-1 and TRBJ1-2, with 9 bases identical to TRBD1. V lost 2 bases, J lost 2 bases, and 3 bases stayed unmatched. The CDR3 has 15 amino acids. Germline V CDR1 and CDR2: MGHRA, YSYEKL. The CDR3 sequence is CASSQIGQGNYGYTF. The CDR3 DNA sequence: TGCGCCAGCAGCCAAATAGGACAGGGGAACTATGGCTACACCTTC.

This clonotype appeared a few times. The gene calls are TRBV6-5 and TRBJ2-1; D uncertain. From germline, CDR1 is MNHEY and CDR2 SVGAGI. This CDR3 has 14 residues. The ends were cut back, 5 bases at V and 0 bases at J, with 8 bases in the middle. The CDR3 DNA sequence: TGTGCCAGCAGTATTAGCAGCTCCTACAATGAGCAGTTCTTC. It translates to CASSISSSYNEQFF.

In this sample, this clonotype turned up a few times. The genes are TRBV3-1 and TRBJ2-3; D may be TRBD1 (5 bases). This CDR3 is built from 16 residues. With 1 base removed from V and 0 bases from J, the gap between germline ends came to 11 bases. CDR1 and CDR2 (germline): LGHDT, YNNKEL (reference sequence). Written as DNA, the CDR3 is TGTGCCAGCAGCCAAGTTTGGGGCACAAGCACAGATACGCAGTATTTT. Amino acid sequence: CASSQVWGTSTDTQYF.

The table lists this clonotype with many counts. This sequence joins TRBV19 and TRBJ2-7; 7 bases are a match to TRBD1. J was trimmed by 0 bases and V by 0 bases; bases with no gene match: 11. The CDR3 extends over 18 amino acids. The germline CDR1 and CDR2 sequences are LNHDA and SQIVND (reference sequence). CDR3 DNA sequence: TGTGCCAGTAGTATAGATCGAGGATGTCGGGACAGCTCCTACGAGCAGTACGTC. Protein sequence: CASSIDRGCRDSSYEQYV.

This clonotype was found a few times. This CDR3 reads CASTSSRHWVVTEAFF. CDR3 sequence (DNA): TGTGCCAGCACCTCCTCTCGGCATTGGGTTGTAACTGAAGCTTTCTTT. The chain is built from TRBV27 and TRBJ1-1, with D uncertain. CDR3 length equals 16 residues. Per the germline V gene, CDR1 is MNHEY and CDR2 is SMNVEV (reference sequence). Trimming took 7 bases from V and 5 from J, leaving 23 bases between them.

This clonotype came up a few times. The chain recombines TRBV6-2 or TRBV6-3 with TRBJ2-5; 8 nucleotides agree with TRBD1. Germline trimming cut 6 bases from V and 4 bases from J; bases unmatched to any gene: 10. From germline, CDR1 is MNHEY and CDR2 SVGEGT. The CDR3 sequence is 15 residues long. This chain's CDR3 is CASRTGQGEGETQYF. CDR3 DNA: TGTGCCAGCAGGACCGGACAGGGAGAGGGAGAGACCCAGTACTTC.